These 8 T cell receptor beta chains were sequenced from one sample in a study of blood T cell repertoires in COVID-19. The repertoire was sequenced with immunoSEQ multiplex PCR; TCRdb's copy has only in-frame clones and lacks some. The sample has approximately 85,000 clones, 86% seen once. The sequencing input was peripheral blood. The receptors shown here come from a man in his fifties with active or convalescent COVID-19.

This clone was observed a handful of times. The chain employs TRBV19 and TRBJ1-2, with D possibly matching TRBD1 (6 bases). The germline V and J ends were trimmed by 8 bases and 5 bases, with 15 bases remaining between them. CDR1 is LNHDA and CDR2 is SQIVND in the germline V gene (reference sequence). The CDR3 extends over 13 amino acids. The CDR3 here is CASGRQTGYGYTF. CDR3 coding DNA: TGTGCCAGTGGACGACAAACAGGGTATGGCTACACCTTC.

The chain joins TRBV6-5 to TRBJ2-7; possibly TRBD1 for D (5 bases). V lost 0 bases and J 2 bases, leaving 8 bases between the germline ends. The CDR3 totals 14 residues. Germline V gene data show CDR1 as MNHEY and CDR2 as SVGAGI. The CDR3 DNA reads TGTGCCAGCAGTTACTCGGACACGGCCTACGAGCAGTACTTC. Its translation is CASSYSDTAYEQYF.

This clone has only a few counts. V is TRBV27 and J is TRBJ2-1, with 8 bases that match TRBD1. V dropped 2 bases and J dropped 5; count of bases not matched to a gene: 2. The CDR3 loop spans 14 amino acids. In germline, CDR1 is MNHEY, CDR2 SMNVEV (reference sequence). The CDR3 bases are TGTGCCAGCAGTTTAGGGACAGGTAACAATGAGCAGTTCTTC. Translated: CASSLGTGNNEQFF.

The rearrangement uses TRBV24-1 and TRBJ1-1, with TRBD1 identical over 9 bases. Germline CDR1 KGHDR, CDR2 SFDVKD. V lost 2 bases, J lost 3 bases, and 9 bases stayed unmatched. The CDR3 contains 17 residues. The CDR3, as DNA: TGTGCCACCAGTGATTACTCAAGCCGGGACAGGGACACTGAAGCTTTCTTT. Residues: CATSDYSSRDRDTEAFF.

In DNA, the CDR3 is TGTGCCACCAGTGATTTGCGGCAGGGGGTCGAGACCCAGTACTTC. Its protein is CATSDLRQGVETQYF. The V gene is TRBV24-1, the J gene TRBJ2-5; 7 nucleotides align to TRBD1. Germline trimming cut 0 bases from V and 5 bases from J; bases unmatched to any gene: 5. There are 15 residues in the CDR3. Per the germline V gene, CDR1 is KGHDR and CDR2 is SFDVKD.

The J gene is TRBJ1-6, the V gene TRBV3-1 (or the pseudogene TRBV3-2); the match to TRBD1 covers 10 bases. The junction had 6 bases not matched to a gene; V was cut back by 3 bases and J by 7 bases. Per the germline V gene, CDR1 is LGHDT and CDR2 is YNNKEL (reference sequence). The CDR3 totals 16 residues. Written as DNA, the CDR3 is TGTGCCAGCAGCCATGCCGGGACAGGGGTGAATTCACCCCTCCACTTT. Translated: CASSHAGTGVNSPLHF.

The chain combines TRBV19 with TRBJ2-1; TRBD2 matches 7 bases. Germline values: CDR1 LNHDA, CDR2 SQIVND (reference sequence). The CDR3 consists of 16 residues. V lost 6 bases and J lost 0; bases outside the gene matches: 8. CDR3 loop: CASRPGLQSSYNEQFF. In nucleotides, the CDR3 is TGTGCCAGTAGACCGGGACTACAGAGCTCCTACAATGAGCAGTTCTTC.

This sequence joins TRBV6-5 and TRBJ1-1; D call uncertain. The germline V gene has CDR1 MNHEY and CDR2 SVGAGI. The CDR3 is 12 residues long. V was pared by 6 bases and J by 2 bases, with 7 bases between. The CDR3 DNA is TGTGCCAGCAGGACAAGTAACACTGAAGCTTTCTTT. Its protein product is CASRTSNTEAFF.